The present T cell receptor (beta chain) was sequenced within a study of blood T cell repertoires in COVID-19 (dated by TCRdb to 2020 to 2022). Notes on the research overall: Collaborator samples came from the United States, Italy and Spain and covered acute and convalescent phases of COVID-19. Sample metadata almost always included a de-identified subject ID, COVID-19 status, age in years and sex. Where available, HLA class I and class II types were obtained from metadata supplied by the sample provider rather than from assay-based typing. The material from the prospective study consisted of cDNA or gDNA derived from T cells, B-cell-depleted T cells, or PBMCs. The repertoires were released in a freely available public database intended as a resource for research on the immune response to SARS-CoV-2. Deeply sampled blood TCRbeta repertoires from subjects exposed to, actively infected with, or recovered from COVID-19 were included in the dataset. The samples were drawn from two sources: the first 160 participants of the ongoing ImmuneRACE study, and 1,000 to 1,500 subjects contributed by 6 global collaborators.

In the case of this clone: No antigen is known for it. Base qualities were left out, and no much larger clone turns up one base away.

Samples from volunteer blood donors who had recovered from COVID-19 were contributed by a second Seattle source. The collaborating institutions used their own protocols to collect whole blood in K2EDTA tubes. For TCRbeta analysis, collaborators shipped samples as frozen whole blood, isolated PBMCs, or DNA extracted from either of those sample types. Results the study describes overall, beyond this receptor: How much clinical and demographic metadata was included differed by source and by participant, and the metadata was provided uncurated.

TCRbeta CDR3 regions were amplified from genomic DNA using the immunoSEQ Assay, a bias-controlled multiplex PCR. The source study handled its data this way. Within the assay, amplification of reference gene primers was used to estimate how many nucleated cells each sample contained. To quantify the absolute abundance of each unique TCRbeta CDR3 rearrangement, sequence reads were collapsed and filtered. Productive Simpson clonality was computed per sample as the square root of Simpson's diversity index over productive rearrangements. TCRdb retrieved this table from immuneACCESS and kept in-frame rearrangements only. Not all clones are present; in checked studies, unresolved V genes account for under half, and no reason is known for the remainder. The V and J calls and the clone size are those of that table, but D and trimming were determined from the DNA. The sample yields 200,000 to 250,000 clones; approximately 84% were counted once. The leading ten clones occupy 3% to 3.5% of the sample.

This sequence was found in a woman aged 30 to 39 who had recovered from COVID-19. The material sequenced was peripheral blood.

The DNA sequence follows: TGCAGCGTTGAAGATCGTAGAAACTCCTTTGAAGGAAACACCATATATTTT. Translated, this is CSVEDRRNSFEGNTIYF. The V and J segments used are TRBV29-1 and TRBJ1-3, with the identity of the D gene unclear. CDR1 and CDR2 are drawn from the germline V gene: SQVTM, ANQGSEA. Counted from cysteine to phenylalanine, this CDR3 has 17 amino acids. Just CDR3 DNA is preserved here, 51 bases in frame from base 1. V is clipped by 0 bases and J by 4 bases, and the sequence between their germline boundaries is 19 bases long. Supplemented by the reference TRBV29-1 and TRBJ1-3 proteins around the CDR3, the complete variable domain is SAVISQKPSRDICQRGTSLTIQCQVDSQVTMMFWYRQQPGQSLTLIATANQGSEATYESGFVIDKFPISRPNLTFSTLTVSNMSPEDSSIYLCSVEDRRNSFEGNTIYFGEGSWLTVV.